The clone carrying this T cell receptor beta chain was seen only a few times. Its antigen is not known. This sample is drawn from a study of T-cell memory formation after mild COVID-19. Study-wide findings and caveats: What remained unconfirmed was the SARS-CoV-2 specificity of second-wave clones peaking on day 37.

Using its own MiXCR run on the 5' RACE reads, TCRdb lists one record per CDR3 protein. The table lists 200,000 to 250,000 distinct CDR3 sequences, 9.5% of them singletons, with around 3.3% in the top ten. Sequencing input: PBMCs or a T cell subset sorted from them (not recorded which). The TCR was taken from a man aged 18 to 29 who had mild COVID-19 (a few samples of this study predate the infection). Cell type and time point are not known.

CDR3 sequence: CASSLARTAPQHF. The CDR3 bases are TGTGCCAGCAGCTTAGCCCGGACAGCGCCCCAGCATTTT. The rearrangement uses TRBV7-6 and TRBJ1-5; tentatively, D is TRBD1 (6 bases). The CDR3 runs to 13 residues. Per germline, CDR1 SGHVS and CDR2 FNYEAQ. V was trimmed by 0 bases and J by 9 bases, leaving 9 bases between them.